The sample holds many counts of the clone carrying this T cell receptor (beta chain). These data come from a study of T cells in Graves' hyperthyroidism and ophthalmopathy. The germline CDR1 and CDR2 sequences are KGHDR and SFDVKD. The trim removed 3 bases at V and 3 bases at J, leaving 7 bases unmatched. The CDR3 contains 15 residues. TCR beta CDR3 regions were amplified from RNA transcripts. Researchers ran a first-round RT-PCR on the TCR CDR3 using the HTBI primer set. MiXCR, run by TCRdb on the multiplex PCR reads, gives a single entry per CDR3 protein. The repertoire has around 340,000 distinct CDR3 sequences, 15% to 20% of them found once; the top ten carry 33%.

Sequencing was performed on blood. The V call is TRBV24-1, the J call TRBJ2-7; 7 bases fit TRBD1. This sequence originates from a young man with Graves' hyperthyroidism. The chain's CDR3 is CATSDGSGGLYEQYF. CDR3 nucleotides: TGTGCCACCAGTGATGGGTCAGGGGGTCTCTACGAGCAGTACTTC.